This T cell receptor beta chain is drawn from a study of shared T cell receptors in the human thymus. The V gene's germline CDR1 is MGHRA and CDR2 YSYEKL. J gave up 4 bases and V 4 bases, and 6 bases lay outside the gene matches. The CDR3 length is 16 residues. The protocol was immunoSEQ multiplex PCR, while the TCRdb copy is restricted to in-frame clones and leaves out a portion. The profile shows approximately 580,000 clones, 75% to 85% of them singletons. The sample also formed part of further work on human thymus T cells. This second study notes: Each of the donors was a healthy Finnish infant who was undergoing open corrective cardiac surgery for congenital heart defects. The study used thymus tissue resected during corrective heart surgery. Repertoires from thymus and blood appeared to show biased V and J gene usage.

The TCR originated in a boy younger than two with a congenital heart defect. Sequenced material: thymocytes. This rearrangement joins TRBV4-1 to TRBJ2-3; 12 bases agree with TRBD2. The CDR3 here is CASSPRTSGTPDTQYF. The CDR3 nucleotides read TGCGCCAGCAGCCCCCGGACTAGCGGGACCCCAGATACGCAGTATTTT.